This note documents a single T cell receptor (beta chain) sequence. A much bigger clone sits one base away, suggesting this may be a read error. This sample stems from a study of molecular identifiers for immune sequencing clone quantification. The authors gated naive CD8 T cells as CD8+CD4-CCR7+CD45RA+ for sorting. CDR3 length equals 15 residues. Germline V gives CDR1 SGHDN, CDR2 FVKESK. Trimming pared 4 bases from V and 0 bases from J, leaving 10 bases between. TCRdb called the PCR reads again in MiXCR, with one record for every CDR3 protein. This sample has over 300,000 distinct CDR3 sequences, with 24% found just once.

The clonotype originates from a human donor in good health. Some libraries in this study had Jurkat cell RNA spiked in. V is TRBV14 and J is TRBJ1-3, with no clear D. Source material: naive CD8+ T cells from blood, with Jurkat cell RNA spiked in. Subset meaning: FACS-sorted CD8+CD4-CCR7+CD45RA+ naive T cells. CDR3 amino acids: CASSRLPNSGNTIYF. As DNA, the CDR3 is TGTGCCAGCAGCCGACTTCCCAACTCTGGAAACACCATATATTTT.